These 28 T cell receptor beta chains came from one sample sequenced in a study of control samples from healthy donors and cancer patients. The assay was immunoSEQ multiplex PCR, and TCRdb's table has in-frame clones only and misses some. The data show just under 100,000 clones, with 90% to 95% seen just once and around 8.5% held by the top ten. Sample: blood. The receptor set was obtained from a young man in good health.

The chain recombines TRBV19 with TRBJ1-2, with unresolved D. The CDR3 spans 13 residues. Trimming took off 1 base at V and 6 bases at J, with 9 bases between the two ends. The germline CDR1 and CDR2 sequences are LNHDA and SQIVND (reference sequence). CDR3 sequence: CASSIAPRDGYTF. The CDR3 DNA sequence: TGTGCCAGTAGTATAGCCCCCCGGGATGGCTACACCTTC.

The genes are TRBV30 and TRBJ2-7; D is unresolved. V was pared by 2 bases and J by 4 bases, with 9 bases between. Germline CDR1 reads GTSNPN; CDR2 reads SVGIG (reference sequence). This CDR3 region has 12 residues. In nucleotides, the CDR3 is TGTGCCTGGAGTCGCCAGCCTTACGAGCAGTACTTC. Protein product: CAWSRQPYEQYF. Drawing the rest from reference TRBV30 and TRBJ2-7, the complete variable domain is SQTIHQWPATLVQPVGSPLSLECTVEGTSNPNLYWYRQAAGRGLQLLFYSVGIGQISSEVPQNLSASRPQDRQFILSSKKLLLSDSGFYLCAWSRQPYEQYFGPGTRLTVT.

The chain recombines TRBV30 with TRBJ2-7, with 10 positions matching TRBD1. The CDR3 covers 15 residues. V lost 1 base and J lost 2; bases outside the gene matches: 5. The germline V gene encodes CDR1 GTSNPN and CDR2 SVGIG (reference sequence). DNA of the CDR3: TGTGCCTGGAGTGCCTCCGGGACAGGGGCCTACGAGCAGTACTTC. It is translated as CAWSASGTGAYEQYF.

V is TRBV9 and J is TRBJ2-3, with 7 bases identical to TRBD1. After removal of 3 bases from V and 1 base from J, the junction contained 8 bases not matched to a gene. The CDR3 has 16 residues. The germline CDR1 and CDR2 sequences are SGDLS and YYNGEE. The CDR3 coding sequence is TGTGCCAGCAGCGCCTCTGACAGGGACGGCACAGATACGCAGTATTTT. It encodes CASSASDRDGTDTQYF.

J is TRBJ2-2 and V is TRBV6-4, with D possibly matching TRBD2 (5 bases). Trimming shortened V by 5 bases and J by 0 bases, and 10 bases separated the two germline ends. The CDR3 is 15 amino acids. CDR1 and CDR2 (germline): MRHNA, SNTAGT. The CDR3 DNA sequence: TGTGCCAGCAGTCTTAGCGCGACGAACACCGGGGAGCTGTTTTTT. As protein: CASSLSATNTGELFF.

This chain uses TRBV2 with TRBJ1-1, with no clear D. There are 11 residues in the CDR3. From germline, CDR1 is SNHLY and CDR2 FYNNEI. V dropped 6 bases and J dropped 3 bases, with 5 bases sitting between them. In DNA form, the CDR3 reads TGTGCCAGCAGGGTAGACACTGAAGCTTTCTTT. Protein sequence: CASRVDTEAFF.

This clone appeared once. This chain links TRBV27 with TRBJ2-7; 9 bases map to TRBD1. This CDR3 contains 14 residues. CDR1 and CDR2 (germline): MNHEY, SMNVEV (reference sequence). The J segment lost 5 bases and the V segment lost 4 bases, leaving 6 bases of the junction unmatched. The CDR3 reads CASSSPGQGDEQYF. The CDR3 nucleotides read TGTGCCAGCAGTTCACCGGGACAGGGAGACGAGCAGTACTTC.

The gene calls are TRBV5-5 and TRBJ1-2, with 7 bases identical to TRBD1. In germline, CDR1 is SGHKS, CDR2 YYEKEE (reference sequence). The CDR3 is 13 residues long. V shed 2 bases, J shed 3 bases, and the junction held 1 base outside the gene matches. CDR3 amino acids: CASSFGQDYGYTF. CDR3 DNA sequence: TGTGCCAGCAGCTTCGGACAGGACTATGGCTACACCTTC.

The chain employs TRBV4-1 and TRBJ1-1, with D possibly being TRBD1 (5 bases). V was clipped by 8 bases and J by 6 bases, with 16 bases between them. This CDR3 has 13 residues. From germline, CDR1 is MGHRA and CDR2 YSYEKL. The CDR3 loop is CASCASPGAEAFF. CDR3 DNA: TGCGCCAGCTGTGCCTCCCCGGGGGCTGAAGCTTTCTTT.

The chain carries TRBV2 and TRBJ1-2; 7 nucleotides align to TRBD1. The junction had 8 bases not matched to a gene; V was cut back by 6 bases and J by 4 bases. There are 14 residues in the CDR3. Germline V gene sequence: CDR1 SNHLY, CDR2 FYNNEI. The CDR3: CASRGSGQAYGYTF. DNA for the CDR3: TGTGCCAGCAGGGGGTCTGGACAGGCCTATGGCTACACCTTC.

The genes are TRBV9 and TRBJ2-1; D is uncertain. Germline CDR1 and CDR2: SGDLS and YYNGEE. The ends were cut back, 3 bases at V and 8 bases at J, with 15 bases in the middle. The CDR3 has 14 amino acids. This chain's CDR3 is CASSAPSGGDEQFF. CDR3 nucleotide sequence: TGTGCCAGCAGCGCCCCATCGGGCGGCGATGAGCAGTTCTTC.

This chain connects TRBV19 to TRBJ1-2; TRBD1 matches at 9 bases. The CDR3 is made up of 15 amino acids. CDR1 and CDR2 from the germline V gene are LNHDA and SQIVND (reference sequence). The V and J ends lost 5 bases and 6 bases, in that order; junction bases with no gene match: 10. The CDR3 sequence: CASSFRTGVMDGYTF. The CDR3 bases are TGTGCCAGTAGTTTTCGGACAGGGGTGATGGATGGCTACACCTTC. Combining the CDR3 with reference TRBV19 and TRBJ1-2 gives the whole variable domain DGGITQSPKYLFRKEGQNVTLSCEQNLNHDAMYWYRQDPGQGLRLIYYSQIVNDFQKGDIAEGYSVSREKKESFPLTVTSAQKNPTAFYLCASSFRTGVMDGYTFGSGTRLTVV.

This clone turned up a few times. This sequence joins TRBV9 and TRBJ1-3, with TRBD1 identical over 10 bases. J lost 8 bases, V lost 2 bases, and 7 bases had no gene match. The germline gives CDR1 SGDLS, CDR2 YYNGEE. This CDR3 has 15 amino acids. CDR3 protein: CASSVSGTGADTIYF. DNA for the CDR3: TGTGCCAGCAGCGTCTCCGGGACAGGGGCGGACACCATATATTTT.

This chain uses TRBV6-4 with TRBJ2-2; 7 bases map to TRBD1. The CDR3 runs 15 residues. Germline CDR1 reads MRHNA; CDR2 reads SNTAGT. Trimming took 0 bases from V and 4 from J; bases not matched to a gene: 2. The CDR3: CASSDSEGATGELFF. Here the CDR3 DNA reads TGTGCCAGCAGTGACTCAGAGGGGGCCACCGGGGAGCTGTTTTTT.

The chain employs TRBV24-1 and TRBJ2-1; 15 bases are a match to TRBD2. The V and J ends lost 4 bases and 8 bases, in that order; junction bases with no gene match: 14. Germline V gene data show CDR1 as KGHDR and CDR2 as SFDVKD. The CDR3 extends over 19 amino acids. The CDR3 protein is CATSDPGTSGGKGLDEQFF. The CDR3 coding sequence is TGTGCCACCAGTGACCCTGGGACTAGCGGGGGGAAAGGGTTGGATGAGCAGTTCTTC.

V gene TRBV19 combines with J gene TRBJ2-1, with 11 bases identical to TRBD2. With V trimmed by 3 bases and J by 4 bases, 8 bases remained unmatched. Germline CDR1 LNHDA, CDR2 SQIVND (reference sequence). The CDR3 extends over 17 amino acids. The CDR3 region is CASSMHLGLAVYNEQFF. The CDR3 DNA follows: TGTGCCAGTAGTATGCATCTGGGACTAGCGGTTTACAATGAGCAGTTCTTC. The full variable domain, with the rest looked up from reference TRBV19 and TRBJ2-1, is DGGITQSPKYLFRKEGQNVTLSCEQNLNHDAMYWYRQDPGQGLRLIYYSQIVNDFQKGDIAEGYSVSREKKESFPLTVTSAQKNPTAFYLCASSMHLGLAVYNEQFFGPGTRLTVL.

The chain carries TRBV7-9 and TRBJ2-1; D not certain. Germline assignment: CDR1 SEHNR and CDR2 FQNEAQ (reference sequence). Trimming shortened V by 1 base and J by 12 bases, and 10 bases separated the two germline ends. The CDR3 consists of 12 residues. The CDR3 reads CASSLVGLRQFF. The CDR3 coding sequence is TGTGCCAGCAGCTTAGTGGGGTTACGGCAGTTCTTC.

The chain is built from TRBV19 and TRBJ2-1; maybe TRBD2 (5 bases). Germline loops: CDR1 LNHDA, CDR2 SQIVND (reference sequence). This CDR3 has 17 amino acids. Trimming cost V 6 bases and J 6 bases, with 24 bases left between them. CDR3 nucleotide sequence: TGTGCCAGTAGCCCTGGTGTTGGGGAGAGAACGTTCAATGAGCAGTTCTTC. This sequence encodes CASSPGVGERTFNEQFF.

The rearrangement uses TRBV10-1 and TRBJ1-2; 7 bases map to TRBD1. The CDR3 totals 13 residues. The germline V gene has CDR1 WNHNN and CDR2 SYGVQD (reference sequence). V lost 5 bases and J lost 4; bases outside the gene matches: 4. The CDR3 region has the DNA TGCGCCAGCAGTAAGACAGGGTCCTATGGCTACACCTTC. Translated: CASSKTGSYGYTF.

This clone was detected a few times. The rearrangement links TRBV7-9 to TRBJ2-7, with D unclear. The V gene lost 1 base and the J gene lost 0 bases, with 10 bases spanning the gap. The CDR3 length is 15 residues. The germline CDR1 and CDR2 sequences are SEHNR and FQNEAQ (reference sequence). In nucleotides, the CDR3 is TGTGCCAGCAGCTTAGTAGACGGAGCCTCCTACGAGCAGTACTTC. Its translation: CASSLVDGASYEQYF.

The chain has TRBV10-3 and TRBJ1-1, with D perhaps matching TRBD1 (6 bases). In germline, CDR1 is ENHRY, CDR2 SYGVKD. V lost 2 bases to trimming and J lost 6 bases, with 13 bases between them. This CDR3 contains 14 residues. In nucleotides, the CDR3 is TGTGCCATCAGTGAGAGGCAGGGGACCGCTGAAGCTTTCTTT. This sequence encodes CAISERQGTAEAFF.

The chain is built from TRBV18 and TRBJ1-5; D remains unclear. The CDR3 has 14 amino acids. V lost 1 base and J lost 2, with 6 bases in between. Germline CDR1 KGHSH, CDR2 LQKENI. The DNA of the CDR3 is TGTGCCAGCTCACCACAGGGCGGCAATCAGCCCCAGCATTTT. Translated, it gives CASSPQGGNQPQHF.

The CDR3 DNA reads TGTGCCAGCAGTCTCGATCTTCCGTCGGCAGCTAACTATGGCTACACCTTC. Its translation is CASSLDLPSAANYGYTF. The rearrangement joins TRBV6-6 to TRBJ1-2; no clear D gene. Germline V gene sequence: CDR1 MNHNY, CDR2 SVGAGI (reference sequence). The V end was cut by 5 bases, the J end by 0 bases, with 19 bases between. The CDR3 totals 17 residues.

The rearrangement uses TRBV6-2 or TRBV6-3 and TRBJ2-6, with a possible D match to TRBD2 (6 bases). The CDR3 is made up of 19 amino acids. V lost 4 bases, J lost 0 bases, and 19 bases lay in between. Germline CDR1 reads MNHEY; CDR2 reads SVGEGT. CDR3 nucleotide sequence: TGTGCCAGCAGTTTCTCCCCGTTAGAGACTAGCTCTGGGGCCAACGTCCTGACTTTC. Translating it yields CASSFSPLETSSGANVLTF.

The genes are TRBV10-2 and TRBJ2-1; a possible D gene is TRBD1 (6 bases). The germline gives CDR1 WSHSY, CDR2 SAAADI. The CDR3 totals 13 residues. Trimming stripped 6 bases from V and 1 base from J, with 7 bases between. CDR3 nucleotides: TGCGCCAGCAGGACAGGTTCCTACAATGAGCAGTTCTTC. It yields the protein CASRTGSYNEQFF.

The chain combines TRBV15 with TRBJ2-4, with D perhaps TRBD1 (5 bases). Germline V lookup: CDR1 LNHNV, CDR2 YYDKDF (reference sequence). CDR3 length: 17 amino acids. Trimming pared 1 base from V and 3 bases from J, leaving 16 bases between. The CDR3 nucleotides are TGTGCCACCAGCAGAGTTACAGGCAGTTTGGACAAAAACATTCAGTACTTC. It encodes CATSRVTGSLDKNIQYF.

The chain uses TRBV29-1 and TRBJ2-7; tentative D call: TRBD2 (6 bases). The germline V gene encodes CDR1 SQVTM and CDR2 ANQGSEA. The CDR3 has 14 residues. V was clipped by 7 bases and J by 0 bases, with 16 bases between them. CDR3 protein: CSARWDSDSYEQYF. The CDR3 DNA reads as TGCAGCGCCCGATGGGACTCAGACTCCTACGAGCAGTACTTC.

The chain couples TRBV6-4 to TRBJ2-1; D not certain. The V end lost 2 bases, the J end lost 5 bases, and 7 bases lay between the germline ends. CDR1 MRHNA and CDR2 SNTAGT come from the germline V gene. CDR3 length: 13 residues. CDR3 coding DNA: TGTGCCAGCAGTGACAGGGAACACAATGAGCAGTTCTTC. Translation: CASSDREHNEQFF.